This TCR beta chain was identified during a study of shared T cell receptors in the human thymus. This table comes from immunoSEQ multiplex PCR, and its TCRdb copy is limited to in-frame clones, with some not included. The sample consists of hundreds of thousands of clones, roughly 74% of them appearing once. The CDR3 contains 10 residues. J gave up 10 bases and V 8 bases, and 6 bases lay outside the gene matches. Germline lookup yields CDR1 SQVTM and CDR2 ANQGSEA. These same records also appear under a second study, on human thymus T cells. From that paper: Resections removed during corrective heart surgery provided the thymus tissue used. Unrelated people showed highly overlapping thymic repertoires, related research reported.

This TCR was sampled from a boy younger than two with a congenital heart defect. The chain is built from TRBV29-1 and TRBJ1-1; 8 nucleotides match TRBD1. The specimen sequenced was thymocytes. CDR3: CSTWDRIAFF. The CDR3 DNA follows: TGCAGCACATGGGACAGGATAGCTTTCTTT. The full variable domain, its missing parts supplied by reference TRBV29-1 and TRBJ1-1, is SAVISQKPSRDICQRGTSLTIQCQVDSQVTMMFWYRQQPGQSLTLIATANQGSEATYESGFVIDKFPISRPNLTFSTLTVSNMSPEDSSIYLCSTWDRIAFFGQGTRLTVV.